The T cell receptor beta chain under discussion was sequenced for a study of T-cell memory formation after mild COVID-19. Background on the study: Clusters were largely donor specific.

As for this clonotype: Its antigen is still unknown.

Broader study findings: Contracting CD4+ clones lay largely in CM and EM, with CD8+ ones residing in EMRA. Later expanders leaned toward CD4+, whereas clones contracting from day 15 to 85 were balanced CD4/CD8.

5'RACE primed from the constant segment yielded TCR alpha and TCR beta cDNA libraries bearing sample barcodes and UMIs. TCRdb itself ran the 5' RACE reads through MiXCR, one entry per CDR3 protein. The sample lists approximately 410,000 distinct CDR3 sequences; around 22% were seen once. Between the trimmed V and J ends, which lost 1 base and 7 bases, there was a span of 7 bases. CDR1 KGHSH and CDR2 LQKENI come from the germline V gene. The CDR3 contains 13 residues. The gene calls are TRBV18 and TRBJ2-2; unclear D gene. This clonotype was obtained from an adult woman who had mild COVID-19 (a few samples of this study predate the infection). Cell type and time point are not known. Specimen: PBMCs or a T cell subset sorted from them (not recorded which). DNA for the CDR3: TGTGCCAGCTCACCACAGGTGGGCGGGGAGCTGTTTTTT. Protein sequence: CASSPQVGGELFF. The entire variable domain, with the rest obtained from reference TRBV18 and TRBJ2-2, is as follows: NAGVMQNPRHLVRRRGQEARLRCSPMKGHSHVYWYRQLPEEGLKFMVYLQKENIIDESGMPKERFSAEFPKEGPSILRIQQVVRGDSAAYFCASSPQVGGELFFGEGSRLTVL.